A selection of T cell receptor beta chains follows, all from one sample in a study of memory CD8 T cells in hepatitis C reinfection. Data came from immunoSEQ multiplex PCR; TCRdb stores just in-frame clones and leaves some out. This table has tens of thousands of clones, approximately 89% appearing once. Sequencing input: naive CD8+ T cells sorted from blood. Receptor source: a man aged 18 to 29 with hepatitis C virus infection. CDR3s include the opening cysteine and the closing phenylalanine or tryptophan. Fields, in order: D gene, V gene, CDR3 length, clone size, J gene, CDR3 DNA, CDR3 protein. The D gene is left open where the match is weak. Size values are once, few and many counts, or a class for expanded clones, and some rows have none.

d_call: -
v_call: TRBV28
cdr3_length: 11
clone_size: -
j_call: TRBJ2-1
cdr3_nt: TGTGCCAGCAGTCCCCAGTCCCAGCAGTTCTTC
cdr3_aa: CASSPQSQQFF

d_call: -
v_call: TRBV4-1
cdr3_length: 14
clone_size: -
j_call: TRBJ2-7
cdr3_nt: TGCGCCAGCAGCCAGGAGTATAGCTCCTACGAGCAGTACTTC
cdr3_aa: CASSQEYSSYEQYF

d_call: -
v_call: TRBV18
cdr3_length: 16
clone_size: -
j_call: TRBJ2-3
cdr3_nt: TGTGCCAGCTCACCAATGGGCAGAACTCTCACAGATACGCAGTATTTT
cdr3_aa: CASSPMGRTLTDTQYF

d_call: TRBD2
v_call: TRBV4-2
cdr3_length: 18
clone_size: -
j_call: TRBJ2-5
cdr3_nt: TGTGCCAGCAGCCAAGACCCGCAGGTAGCGGGAGTAGGAGAGACCCAGTACTTC
cdr3_aa: CASSQDPQVAGVGETQYF

d_call: TRBD2
v_call: TRBV19
cdr3_length: 13
clone_size: -
j_call: TRBJ2-7
cdr3_nt: TGTGCCAGTAGTCCGGGACTAGGGTTCGAGCAGTACTTC
cdr3_aa: CASSPGLGFEQYF

d_call: TRBD2
v_call: TRBV5-4
cdr3_length: 15
clone_size: -
j_call: TRBJ2-3
cdr3_nt: TGTGCCAGCAGCTCCCCGGCGGGGGTGGGGGATACGCAGTATTTT
cdr3_aa: CASSSPAGVGDTQYF

d_call: -
v_call: TRBV9
cdr3_length: 13
clone_size: -
j_call: TRBJ2-1
cdr3_nt: TGTGCCAGCGGGGGGAACCCGGACAATGAGCAGTTCTTC
cdr3_aa: CASGGNPDNEQFF

d_call: TRBD2
v_call: TRBV28
cdr3_length: 16
clone_size: -
j_call: TRBJ2-7
cdr3_nt: TGTGCCAGCAGTCTGGGGACTAGCGGGGCAACCTACGAGCAGTACTTC
cdr3_aa: CASSLGTSGATYEQYF

d_call: TRBD2
v_call: TRBV9
cdr3_length: 14
clone_size: -
j_call: TRBJ2-2
cdr3_nt: TGTGCCAGCAGCGTAATAGCGGGCACCGGGGAGCTGTTTTTT
cdr3_aa: CASSVIAGTGELFF

d_call: TRBD2
v_call: TRBV27
cdr3_length: 14
clone_size: -
j_call: TRBJ2-3
cdr3_nt: TGTGCCAGCAGTTGGACTAGCGGGTCAGATACGCAGTATTTT
cdr3_aa: CASSWTSGSDTQYF

d_call: -
v_call: TRBV5-1
cdr3_length: 14
clone_size: few
j_call: TRBJ1-1
cdr3_nt: TGCGCCAGCAGCTTGGTAGAAATGAACACTGAAGCTTTCTTT
cdr3_aa: CASSLVEMNTEAFF

d_call: TRBD2
v_call: TRBV9
cdr3_length: 16
clone_size: -
j_call: TRBJ2-2
cdr3_nt: TGTGCCAGCAGCGTAGGGACTAGACTAATCACCGGGGAGCTGTTTTTT
cdr3_aa: CASSVGTRLITGELFF

d_call: -
v_call: TRBV7-9
cdr3_length: 16
clone_size: -
j_call: TRBJ2-5
cdr3_nt: TGTGCCAGCAGCTTAGCACTACAGGCCCCCGGGGAGACCCAGTACTTC
cdr3_aa: CASSLALQAPGETQYF

d_call: -
v_call: TRBV28
cdr3_length: 15
clone_size: few
j_call: TRBJ1-5
cdr3_nt: TGTGCCAGCATACTCACGGTTACAGGCAATCAGCCCCAGCATTTT
cdr3_aa: CASILTVTGNQPQHF

d_call: TRBD2
v_call: TRBV5-6
cdr3_length: 15
clone_size: once
j_call: TRBJ2-7
cdr3_nt: TGTGCCAGCAGCTTGCACCTAGCGGATCGTGGGGAGCAGTACTTC
cdr3_aa: CASSLHLADRGEQYF

d_call: -
v_call: TRBV6-1
cdr3_length: 11
clone_size: once
j_call: TRBJ2-1
cdr3_nt: TGTGCCAGCAGCCGGGGGAATGAGCAGTTCTTC
cdr3_aa: CASSRGNEQFF

d_call: -
v_call: TRBV6-5
cdr3_length: 15
clone_size: -
j_call: TRBJ1-1
cdr3_nt: TGTGCCAGCAGTTACTACGAGGGGGTGAACACTGAAGCTTTCTTT
cdr3_aa: CASSYYEGVNTEAFF

d_call: -
v_call: TRBV7-4
cdr3_length: 15
clone_size: -
j_call: TRBJ1-5
cdr3_nt: TGTGCCAGCAATGCGGGGGGAAGGGCGCGCCAGCCCCAGCATTTT
cdr3_aa: CASNAGGRARQPQHF

d_call: -
v_call: TRBV27
cdr3_length: 14
clone_size: -
j_call: TRBJ1-1
cdr3_nt: TGTGCCAGCAGTTTAACCAGCAGGGACACTGAAGCTTTCTTT
cdr3_aa: CASSLTSRDTEAFF

d_call: -
v_call: TRBV6-1
cdr3_length: 12
clone_size: -
j_call: TRBJ2-5
cdr3_nt: TGTGCCAGCAGTGCAGATCAAGAGACCCAGTACTTC
cdr3_aa: CASSADQETQYF

d_call: -
v_call: TRBV2
cdr3_length: 15
clone_size: -
j_call: TRBJ2-1
cdr3_nt: TGTGCCAGCAGTGAATCGAGGAGCTCCTACAATGAGCAGTTCTTC
cdr3_aa: CASSESRSSYNEQFF

d_call: TRBD2
v_call: TRBV2
cdr3_length: 16
clone_size: -
j_call: TRBJ2-3
cdr3_nt: TGTGCCAGCAGTGAATTTGTCGGGGGGGCCGCAGATACGCAGTATTTT
cdr3_aa: CASSEFVGGAADTQYF